This TCR beta chain was observed in a study of T-cell memory formation after mild COVID-19. General observations from the study: Clones shrinking from day 15 to 85 showed even CD4/CD8 mixes; later expanders tilted CD4+. CD4+ contracting clones were mainly CM and EM; CD8+ ones, EMRA. Detection of some responders pre-infection suggested pre-existing cross-reactive memory T cells participated.

UMIs and sample barcodes were carried by the TCR alpha and TCR beta cDNA libraries that 5'RACE produced using constant-segment primers. TCRdb itself ran the 5' RACE reads through MiXCR, one entry per CDR3 protein. The table lists around 140,000 distinct CDR3 sequences, around 27% of them singletons. Details on this clonotype: Its antigen is unidentified.

The CDR3 loop spans 14 amino acids. V was pared by 4 bases and J by 9 bases, with 16 bases between. The clonotype originates from an adult woman who had mild COVID-19 (a few samples of this study predate the infection). Cell type and time point are not known. The sequenced sample consisted of PBMCs or a T cell subset sorted from them (not recorded which). This chain links TRBV12-3 or TRBV12-4 with TRBJ2-1; D is possibly TRBD2 (5 bases). The CDR3 here is CASSWGQESGEQFF. The CDR3 coding sequence is TGTGCCAGCAGTTGGGGTCAGGAAAGCGGTGAGCAGTTCTTC.